This paragraph covers one T cell receptor beta chain sequence. The antigen remains undetermined. This record comes from a study of OX40 agonist ivuxolimab in advanced cancers. Looking at the study overall: Hepatocellular carcinoma, melanoma, renal cell or head and neck cancer was diagnosed in the dose-escalation patients.

The repertoire was sequenced with immunoSEQ multiplex PCR; TCRdb's copy has only in-frame clones and lacks some. The sample contains some 63,000 clones, about 87% of which appear only once. The germline V gene encodes CDR1 SGHDT and CDR2 YYEEEE. The CDR3 sequence is 17 residues long. Trimming removed 4 bases from V and 3 bases from J; junction bases left unmatched: 10. Study-level points and caveats: Among the lowest peripheral clonal expansion occurred in 0.1-3.0 mg/kg partial responders. Both blood CD4+ and CD8+ T cells showed clonal growth by week 6 at 0.1 to 3.0 mg/kg. There were, on average, more expanded clones in CD8+ T cells than in CD4+.

The genes are TRBV5-6 and TRBJ2-5; 12 nucleotides line up with TRBD2. The clonotype comes from an adult with an advanced solid tumor such as melanoma, head and neck, liver or kidney cancer. The source was CD4+ or CD8+ T cells sorted from blood, collected in a trial of the OX40 agonist ivuxolimab. DNA for the CDR3: TGTGCCAGCAGCCGACTAGCGGGAGCAAAGGGCGAAGAGACCCAGTACTTC. It codes for CASSRLAGAKGEETQYF. The whole variable domain, filled in from reference TRBV5-6 and TRBJ2-5, reads DAGVTQSPTHLIKTRGQQVTLRCSPKSGHDTVSWYQQALGQGPQFIFQYYEEEERQRGNFPDRFSGHQFPNYSSELNVNALLLGDSALYLCASSRLAGAKGEETQYFGPGTRLLVL.